A selection of T cell receptor beta chains follows, all from one sample in a study of blood T cell repertoires in COVID-19. The repertoire was sequenced with immunoSEQ multiplex PCR; TCRdb's copy has only in-frame clones and lacks some. The sample carries about 170,000 clones, 65% to 85% recorded once. The specimen sequenced was peripheral blood. The receptors were sampled from a woman aged 70 to 79 who had recovered from COVID-19. Both conserved end residues are part of each CDR3. D genes are given only for firm matches. A row's size may be missing; if present it is once, few, many or a size class.

TRBJ2-3 NA TRBV27 TRBD1 TGTGCCAGCAGCCGGGACAGGGGGCCCGGTACGCAGTATTTT CASSRDRGPGTQYF
TRBJ1-6 NA TRBV19 NA TGTGCCACCCAAACAGCGGCCGTGGCACCCCTCCACTTT CATQTAAVAPLHF
TRBJ1-1 NA TRBV6-2/TRBV6-3 NA TGTGCCAGCAGTTCCCTCTTGGGGGCGGTCGGCACTGAAGCTTTCTTT CASSSLLGAVGTEAFF
TRBJ2-1 NA TRBV9 TRBD2 TGTGCCAGCAGCTATAGCGGGAGGCACTACAATGAGCAGTTCTTC CASSYSGRHYNEQFF
TRBJ1-3 few TRBV6-5 NA TGTGCCAGCAGGGGGAGACGCTCTGGAAACACCATATATTTT CASRGRRSGNTIYF
TRBJ1-2 NA TRBV4-2 TRBD1 TGTGCCAGCAGCCAAGAGGCAGGGGGCGCCTACTATGGCTACACCTTC CASSQEAGGAYYGYTF
TRBJ2-7 NA TRBV6-1 TRBD2 TGTGCCAGCAGTGAAGCGGGACTAGCGGGACTCTCCCCCTACGAGCAGTACTTC CASSEAGLAGLSPYEQYF
TRBJ1-4 NA TRBV25-1 NA TGTGCCAGCAGCAAAGGGGGGGATCCTAATGAAAAACTGTTTTTT CASSKGGDPNEKLFF
TRBJ1-5 NA TRBV21-1 NA TGTGCCAGCAGCATCCCCGGACAGGGCCCAAATCAGCCCCAGCATTTT CASSIPGQGPNQPQHF
TRBJ2-7 NA TRBV3-1/TRBV3-2 TRBD2 TGTGCCAGCGCCACTAGCGGGAGAAGGGGCGAGCAGTACTTC CASATSGRRGEQYF
TRBJ2-7 NA TRBV27 TRBD1 TGTGCCAGCAGACCCACCACAGGGGCCTCCTCCTACGAGCAGTACTTC CASRPTTGASSYEQYF
TRBJ2-4 NA TRBV11-3 NA TGTGCCAGCAGCTTAGGGGGCCTAGCCAAAAACATTCAGTACTTC CASSLGGLAKNIQYF
TRBJ1-6 NA TRBV5-1 NA TGCGCCAGCAGCCCAGGGACTTCAGGGACTTATAATTCACCCCTCCACTTT CASSPGTSGTYNSPLHF
TRBJ2-5 NA TRBV5-1 TRBD1 TGCGCCAGCAGCTTGGTAGGGACAGGGGCCGGGACGGGGGAGACCCAGTACTTC CASSLVGTGAGTGETQYF
TRBJ1-2 NA TRBV5-4 NA TGTGCCAGCAACCCGGGGGGGGAAAACTATGGCTACACCTTC CASNPGGENYGYTF
TRBJ2-7 NA TRBV27 NA TGTGCCAGCGGTGAGATGCGGCCTCACGAGCAGTACTTC CASGEMRPHEQYF
TRBJ2-2 NA TRBV7-6 NA TGTGCCAGCAGCTCCGGGAGCACCGGGGAGCTGTTTTTT CASSSGSTGELFF
TRBJ1-5 few TRBV30 NA TGTGCCTGGAGTCCTCGGTTAGGGGGTCAGCCCCAGCATTTT CAWSPRLGGQPQHF
TRBJ2-1 NA TRBV10-3 NA TGTGCCATCAGTGAGTTCGGGTCTGAGCAGTTCTTC CAISEFGSEQFF
TRBJ1-6 NA TRBV20-1 NA TGCAGTGCTCGTGGGCCAAATTCACCCCTCCACTTT CSARGPNSPLHF
TRBJ1-1 NA TRBV7-3 NA TGTGCCAGCAGCCTAAGAGGGTCCGGGATGACTGAAGCTTTCTTT CASSLRGSGMTEAFF
TRBJ2-7 NA TRBV7-2 TRBD1 TGTGCCAGCAGCTTAAGACCGGGACAGGGCGGCTACGAGCAGTACTTC CASSLRPGQGGYEQYF
TRBJ1-1 NA TRBV4-1 NA TGCGCCAGCAGCCAAGTGAGGCAGGGTGGCACTGAAGCTTTCTTT CASSQVRQGGTEAFF
TRBJ1-1 NA TRBV2 NA TGTGCCAGCAGTCTATCCAGGCCGAACACTGAAGCTTTCTTT CASSLSRPNTEAFF
TRBJ1-2 once TRBV5-1 TRBD1 TGCGCCAGCTCCCCACAGGGGGCGGACTATGGCTACACCTTC CASSPQGADYGYTF
TRBJ1-2 NA TRBV5-1 NA TGCGCCAGCAGCTTGGGCCCCTCTAGCTATGGCTACACCTTC CASSLGPSSYGYTF
TRBJ1-3 NA TRBV28 NA TGTGCCAGCAGTGCCCTCCAGGGGAAACACTCTGGAAACACCATATATTTT CASSALQGKHSGNTIYF
TRBJ2-1 NA TRBV4-1 TRBD2 TGCGCCAGCGGTCCGGGAGGGGCTAAGTTGGAGCAGTTCTTC CASGPGGAKLEQFF
TRBJ2-2 NA TRBV6-2/TRBV6-3 TRBD1 TGTGCCAGCAGTCGGAACGACAGGGGGCTAAGCGGGGAGCTGTTTTTT CASSRNDRGLSGELFF
TRBJ2-1 NA TRBV5-1 NA TGCGCCAGCAGCTCGCAGACAGGCTACAATGAGCAGTTCTTC CASSSQTGYNEQFF
TRBJ2-2 NA TRBV28 NA TGTGCCAGCCTTCTAGGGGGCACCGGGGAGCTGTTTTTT CASLLGGTGELFF
TRBJ2-7 NA TRBV7-9 NA TGTGCCAGCAGCTCGGGGTGGGCCTCCTACGAGCAGTACTTC CASSSGWASYEQYF
TRBJ2-3 NA TRBV10-1 NA TGCGCCAGCAGTGAGACAGGCACTAGCACAGATACGCAGTATTTT CASSETGTSTDTQYF
TRBJ1-5 NA TRBV6-5 TRBD1 TGTGCCAGCAGCACGGGACAGGGGTTTCGTCAGCCCCAGCATTTT CASSTGQGFRQPQHF
TRBJ2-3 NA TRBV19 TRBD2 TGTGCCAGTAAAACCCAACTAGCGGGAGGTGCAGATACGCAGTATTTT CASKTQLAGGADTQYF
TRBJ2-5 few TRBV18 NA TGTGCCAGCTCACCGGAGCAAGAGACCCAGTACTTC CASSPEQETQYF
TRBJ1-6 NA TRBV5-1 NA TGCGCCAGCAGCAAATCAGGACAGACCAGCTCCTATAATTCACCCCTCCACTTT CASSKSGQTSSYNSPLHF
TRBJ2-7 NA TRBV7-2 TRBD2 TGTGCCAGCAGCCCCCGACTAGCGGGAGATAGCGAGCAGTACTTC CASSPRLAGDSEQYF
TRBJ2-7 NA TRBV3-1/TRBV3-2 TRBD1 TGTGCCAGCAGCCAAGGGACAGGGTCAGAGGAGCAGTACTTC CASSQGTGSEEQYF
TRBJ2-2 few TRBV5-1 NA TGCGCCAGCAGCCCAACTTACTTAGGACAAAACACCGGGGAGCTGTTTTTT CASSPTYLGQNTGELFF
TRBJ1-5 NA TRBV9 NA TGTGCCAGCAGCACCCTGGGGGCAGGGAATCAGCCCCAGCATTTT CASSTLGAGNQPQHF
TRBJ2-5 few TRBV28 TRBD2 TGTGCCAGCAGTCTACACCTCGGCGGGAGGATGGAGACCCAGTACTTC CASSLHLGGRMETQYF
TRBJ2-1 NA TRBV9 TRBD2 TGTGCCAGCAGCCCGACTAGCGGGAGCGGGGGCAATGAGCAGTTCTTC CASSPTSGSGGNEQFF
TRBJ1-2 once TRBV19 TRBD1 TGTGCCAGTAGTCGACAGGGGCGGTATGGCTACACCTTC CASSRQGRYGYTF
TRBJ2-2 NA TRBV5-1 NA TGCGCCAGCCGGACAGCGCAATCCCCCGCGAACACCGGGGAGCTGTTTTTT CASRTAQSPANTGELFF
TRBJ2-2 many TRBV5-1 NA TGCGCCAGCAGCTTGTCGGGAGTGGGCGGGGAGCTGTTTTTT CASSLSGVGGELFF